Each of the 23 T cell receptor beta chains below was sequenced from the same sample in a study of cytomegalovirus exposure and HLA in healthy donors (dated by TCRdb to 2015 to 2018). Libraries were prepared through the immunoSEQ multiplex PCR assay. For the multiplex PCR, a mixture combining 60 forward primers for TCR Vbeta segments and 13 reverse primers for TCR Jbeta segments was used. In TCRdb, the immuneACCESS table is reduced to in-frame sequences with V and J assigned. These tables do not hold every clone; where another copy was compared, an unresolved V gene accounts for under half, and the others remain unexplained. The sample includes around 160,000 clones, with roughly 79% observed a single time. 7.4% of the sample is in the top ten clones. Sequencing used PBMCs. These TCRs come from a male donor in good health and CMV-seropositive.

The V call is TRBV7-2, the J call TRBJ2-3; 10 nucleotides agree with TRBD1. V shed 5 bases, J shed 2 bases, and the junction held 4 bases outside the gene matches. The CDR3 runs 15 residues. The germline CDR1 and CDR2 sequences are SGHTA and FQGNSA. The CDR3, as DNA: TGTGCCAGCAGCCCGGGACAGGGGTTCACAGATACGCAGTATTTT. Encoded protein: CASSPGQGFTDTQYF.

The CDR3 reads CASSTPGVRATQYF. The CDR3 coding sequence is TGTGCCAGCAGCACCCCGGGAGTCCGTGCGACCCAGTACTTC. The gene calls are TRBV7-9 and TRBJ2-5, with TRBD2 as a possible D gene (6 bases). Germline V lookup: CDR1 SEHNR, CDR2 FQNEAQ (reference sequence). With 5 bases removed from V and 7 bases from J, the gap between germline ends came to 17 bases. The CDR3 totals 14 residues.

The CDR3 spells CASSLTIQETQYF. CDR3 DNA: TGTGCCAGCAGCTTAACTATCCAAGAGACCCAGTACTTC. The chain uses TRBV5-4 and TRBJ2-5; D is unresolved. The CDR3 runs 13 residues. Germline CDR1 reads SGHNT; CDR2 reads YYREEE (reference sequence). V gave up 2 bases and J gave up 1 base, with 6 bases separating them.

There are a few counts of this clone. The chain links TRBV6-6 to TRBJ2-7, with TRBD1 as a possible D gene (6 bases). Between the trimmed V and J ends, which lost 7 bases and 6 bases, there was a span of 13 bases. The CDR3 covers 12 residues. Germline V gene lookup returns CDR1 MNHNY and CDR2 SVGAGI (reference sequence). The CDR3 region is CASNSGAGEQYF. CDR3 DNA sequence: TGTGCCAGCAACTCAGGGGCTGGCGAGCAGTACTTC.

This sequence joins TRBV7-2 and TRBJ2-7, with unresolved D. Germline V gene data show CDR1 as SGHTA and CDR2 as FQGNSA. Trimming removed 3 bases from V and 4 bases from J, with 10 bases in between. The CDR3 has 13 residues. The CDR3 loop is CASSFVQNYEQYF. CDR3 in DNA: TGTGCCAGCAGCTTTGTGCAGAATTACGAGCAGTACTTC.

The chain employs TRBV10-3 and TRBJ2-5; TRBD2 matches 11 bases. Unmatched junction bases numbered 7, after V lost 6 bases and J lost 4 bases. Germline V CDR1 and CDR2: ENHRY, SYGVKD. CDR3 size: 15 residues. CDR3 loop: CAISSGLAEGETQYF. DNA for the CDR3: TGTGCCATCAGCTCGGGACTAGCGGAGGGAGAGACCCAGTACTTC.

The chain has TRBV6-5 and TRBJ1-4; 7 nucleotides align to TRBD1. There are 14 residues in the CDR3. J was trimmed by 8 bases and V by 6 bases; bases with no gene match: 9. Germline V gives CDR1 MNHEY, CDR2 SVGAGI. The CDR3 coding sequence is TGTGCCAGCAGGAACCCCGGGACAGCAGAAAAACTGTTTTTT. Translating it yields CASRNPGTAEKLFF.

This chain links TRBV5-4 with TRBJ2-2; 11 bases match TRBD2. Germline V lookup: CDR1 SGHNT, CDR2 YYREEE (reference sequence). The length of the CDR3 is 14 residues. The V gene end was trimmed by 0 bases and the J gene end by 8 bases; junction bases not matched to a gene: 0. In DNA form, the CDR3 reads TGTGCCAGCAGCTTGGGGACTAGCGGGGGGGAGCTGTTTTTT. Amino acid sequence: CASSLGTSGGELFF.

This chain uses TRBV19 with TRBJ2-3, with 9 positions matching TRBD2. J gave up 2 bases and V 5 bases, and 5 bases lay outside the gene matches. Germline V CDR1 and CDR2: LNHDA, SQIVND (reference sequence). The CDR3 loop spans 15 amino acids. The CDR3 DNA is TGTGCCAGTAGTCCGCGACTAGCGGTCACAGATACGCAGTATTTT. This sequence encodes CASSPRLAVTDTQYF.

The chain has TRBV6-5 and TRBJ1-1; tentatively, D is TRBD1 (6 bases). The CDR3 contains 13 residues. V gave up 0 bases and J gave up 9 bases, with 11 bases separating them. Looked up from germline, CDR1 is MNHEY and CDR2 is SVGAGI. The CDR3 reads CASSYSGTQKAFF. In DNA form, the CDR3 reads TGTGCCAGCAGTTACTCCGGGACACAAAAAGCTTTCTTT.

The CDR3 protein is CATSRDMGSSYEQYF. The CDR3 DNA sequence: TGTGCCACCAGCAGAGATATGGGCAGCTCCTACGAGCAGTACTTC. The rearrangement joins TRBV15 to TRBJ2-7; D uncertain. Per germline, CDR1 LNHNV and CDR2 YYDKDF (reference sequence). The CDR3 runs to 15 residues. Trimming pared 0 bases from V and 0 bases from J, leaving 9 bases between.

This chain uses TRBV10-1 with TRBJ2-5, with D tentatively TRBD2 (6 bases). Gene TRBJ2-7 matches the end of the DNA better, so the J call may be wrong. The germline CDR1 and CDR2 sequences are WNHNN and SYGVQD (reference sequence). The CDR3 contains 14 residues. CDR3 loop: CASSRDFSSYEQYF. The CDR3 region has the DNA TGCGCCAGCAGCCGGGACTTCAGCTCCTACGAGCAGTACTTC.

The J gene is TRBJ2-7, the V gene TRBV29-1, with D perhaps matching TRBD2 (7 bases). This CDR3 is built from 13 residues. V was pared by 4 bases and J by 7 bases, with 17 bases between. Germline V lookup: CDR1 SQVTM, CDR2 ANQGSEA. The CDR3, as DNA: TGCAGCGTTGGTTTCCGGGGGGCGGTGGAGCAGTACTTC. Translation gives CSVGFRGAVEQYF.

This clone was seen once. The chain is built from TRBV7-6 and TRBJ1-6; D may be TRBD1 (5 bases). The length of the CDR3 is 14 residues. V gave up 4 bases and J gave up 10 bases, with 14 bases separating them. The V gene's germline CDR1 is SGHVS and CDR2 FNYEAQ. CDR3 nucleotide sequence: TGTGCCAGCAGCTACCAAGACAGTCTCTCACCCCTCCACTTT. This sequence encodes CASSYQDSLSPLHF.

The genes are TRBV6-6 and TRBJ2-3; no clear D. V gave up 0 bases and J gave up 0 bases, with 4 bases separating them. CDR3 length equals 14 residues. CDR1 is MNHNY, CDR2 SVGAGI, per germline (reference sequence). The chain's CDR3 is CASSYSTSTDTQYF. In DNA, the CDR3 is TGTGCCAGCAGTTACTCGACTAGCACAGATACGCAGTATTTT.

The V and J genes are TRBV2 and TRBJ2-7; TRBD1 aligns across 8 bases. Germline V gene sequence: CDR1 SNHLY, CDR2 FYNNEI. The CDR3 extends over 14 amino acids. After removal of 8 bases from V and 7 bases from J, the junction contained 13 bases not matched to a gene. The CDR3 region has the DNA TGTGCCAGCTGGACAGGACAGGGAAGAGAAGAGCAGTACTTC. Its translation is CASWTGQGREEQYF. The full variable domain, with the rest looked up from reference TRBV2 and TRBJ2-7, is EPEVTQTPSHQVTQMGQEVILRCVPISNHLYFYWYRQILGQKVEFLVSFYNNEISEKSEIFDDQFSVERPDGSNFTLKIRSTKLEDSAMYFCASWTGQGREEQYFGPGTRLTVT.

The CDR3, as DNA: TGTGCCATCAGTGACAACAGGGAGAATTCACCCCTCCACTTT. Residues: CAISDNRENSPLHF. J is TRBJ1-6 and V is TRBV10-3; the D gene is possibly TRBD1 (6 bases). The germline CDR1 and CDR2 sequences are ENHRY and SYGVKD. CDR3 size: 14 residues. V shed 3 bases and J shed 7 bases, with 10 bases lying between them.

This chain uses TRBV14 with TRBJ2-1; 12 bases are shared with TRBD2. Looked up from germline, CDR1 is SGHDN and CDR2 is FVKESK. V was clipped by 4 bases and J by 10 bases; unmatched bases: 8. CDR3 length: 15 amino acids. CDR3 bases: TGTGCCAGCAGCCTGAGACTAGCGGGGGTGGAGGAGCAGTTCTTC. Its translation is CASSLRLAGVEEQFF.

The CDR3 nucleotides read TGCGCCAGCAGCCAAACCGGGACAGTTAATGAAAAACTGTTTTTT. Translation: CASSQTGTVNEKLFF. The chain uses TRBV4-3 and TRBJ1-4, with 7 bases identical to TRBD1. Unmatched junction bases numbered 4, after V lost 2 bases and J lost 4 bases. Looked up from germline, CDR1 is LGHNA and CDR2 is YSLEER. CDR3 length: 15 amino acids.

The J gene is TRBJ2-5, the V gene TRBV6-1; 9 bases line up with TRBD1. The J call could be wrong; TRBJ2-7 is a better fit for the DNA end. CDR3 length: 15 amino acids. Looked up from germline, CDR1 is MNHNS and CDR2 is SASEGT. The CDR3 loop is CASSEQTGGADEQYF. For the CDR3, the DNA is TGTGCCAGCAGTGAGCAGACAGGGGGAGCGGACGAGCAGTACTTC.

This chain joins TRBV6-5 and TRBJ1-2; no firm D call. This CDR3 spans 14 amino acids. V shed 5 bases and J shed 3 bases, with 13 bases lying between them. Germline-derived CDR1 and CDR2 are MNHEY and SVGAGI. DNA of the CDR3: TGTGCCAGCAGTGCCTCCAGGCTATACTATGGCTACACCTTC. Translating gives CASSASRLYYGYTF.

V usage is TRBV7-2 and J usage is TRBJ1-2; D is ambiguous. CDR1 is SGHTA and CDR2 is FQGNSA in the germline V gene. V lost 3 bases and J 6 bases, leaving 11 bases between the germline ends. There are 13 residues in the CDR3. The chain's CDR3 is CASSLGVSHGYTF. CDR3 DNA sequence: TGTGCCAGCAGCTTGGGAGTCAGCCATGGCTACACCTTC.

This chain connects TRBV4-3 to TRBJ1-4; 10 nucleotides line up with TRBD1. Germline assignment: CDR1 LGHNA and CDR2 YSLEER. This CDR3 has 14 residues. V lost 4 bases, J lost 8 bases, and 4 bases stayed unmatched. The CDR3 loop reads CASSLWTGGEKLFF. The DNA for the CDR3 is TGCGCCAGCAGCCTTTGGACAGGGGGAGAAAAACTGTTTTTT.